A selection of T cell receptor beta chains follows, all from one sample in a study of blood T cells in healthy people across ages. TCRdb passed the 5' RACE reads through MiXCR, listing each CDR3 protein once. The repertoire holds about 1.8 million distinct CDR3 sequences, with about 50% as singletons. Sequencing was done on a sample of blood. These receptor sequences come from a woman aged 40 to 50 in good health. Both conserved end residues are part of each CDR3. D genes are given only for firm matches. Expanded clones are given a class, and other clones once, few, many or no size at all.

v_gene	j_gene	d_gene	abundance	CDR3aa	CDR3nt
TRBV7-9	TRBJ2-3	-	-	CASSFVTGSSDTQYF	TGTGCCAGCAGCTTTGTAACAGGGAGTTCAGATACGCAGTATTTT
TRBV5-1	TRBJ1-4	TRBD1	once	CASSLVGQGLTNEKLFF	TGCGCCAGCAGCTTGGTGGGACAGGGGCTAACTAATGAAAAACTGTTTTTT
TRBV28	TRBJ2-3	-	-	CASSLFPASSTDTQYF	TGTGCCAGCAGTTTATTTCCGGCCTCTAGCACAGATACGCAGTATTTT
TRBV12-3/TRBV12-4	TRBJ2-3	TRBD2	few	CASSRFGTSRTDTQYF	TGTGCCAGCAGTCGCTTTGGGACTAGCAGGACAGATACGCAGTATTTT
TRBV24-1	TRBJ2-5	-	few	CATSSQETQYF	TGTGCCACCTCCAGTCAAGAGACCCAGTACTTC
TRBV27	TRBJ2-7	-	-	CASSPSAGQHSYEQYF	TGTGCCAGCAGTCCCAGTGCGGGACAACATTCCTACGAGCAGTACTTC
TRBV29-1	TRBJ2-1	-	many	CSVVLPHNEQFF	TGCAGCGTTGTTTTGCCCCACAATGAGCAGTTCTTC
TRBV27	TRBJ2-5	-	-	CASSPGGLNRGPKETQYF	TGTGCCAGCAGCCCTGGGGGCCTCAACCGGGGGCCTAAAGAGACCCAGTACTTC
TRBV28	TRBJ2-7	-	few	CASKDGSTYEQYF	TGTGCCAGCAAAGACGGGAGCACCTACGAGCAGTACTTC
TRBV7-2	TRBJ1-4	-	few	CASSEWTEGDEKLFF	TGTGCCAGCAGCGAATGGACAGAGGGGGATGAAAAACTGTTTTTT
TRBV7-2	TRBJ2-5	-	few	CASSPQGRGLRKTQYF	TGTGCCAGCAGCCCCCAGGGGCGGGGTCTCCGGAAGACCCAGTACTTC
TRBV4-1	TRBJ2-2	TRBD1	-	CASSQLGQGVAGELFF	TGCGCCAGCAGCCAATTGGGACAGGGGGTGGCCGGGGAGCTGTTTTTT
TRBV28	TRBJ2-1	TRBD1	once	CASSVITTGYQETQFF	TGTGCCAGCAGCGTTATAACGACAGGGTACCAAGAGACCCAGTTCTTC
TRBV20-1	TRBJ2-5	-	-	CSDKGPLRHEQYF	TGCAGTGATAAGGGGCCGCTCAGGCATGAGCAGTACTTC
TRBV7-9	TRBJ2-5	TRBD1	few	CASSLWAGGQETQYF	TGTGCCAGCAGCTTATGGGCAGGGGGTCAAGAGACCCAGTACTTC